The source of this T cell receptor (beta chain) is a study of blood T cell repertoires in COVID-19. V dropped 2 bases and J dropped 2; count of bases not matched to a gene: 2. The germline V gene has CDR1 WNHNN and CDR2 SYGVQD (reference sequence). The CDR3 is 16 amino acids. The sample holds a few counts of this clone. Assay used: immunoSEQ multiplex PCR; TCRdb lists only in-frame clones, some missing. The sample records about 150,000 clones, more than 80% being singletons. The chain is built from TRBV10-1 and TRBJ2-3; 12 positions agree with TRBD2. Sequenced material: peripheral blood. The clonotype comes from a woman in her thirties or forties with acute or convalescent COVID-19. The CDR3 is CASSEGLAGTTDTQYF. CDR3 coding DNA: TGCGCCAGCAGTGAGGGACTAGCGGGGACCACAGATACGCAGTATTTT.